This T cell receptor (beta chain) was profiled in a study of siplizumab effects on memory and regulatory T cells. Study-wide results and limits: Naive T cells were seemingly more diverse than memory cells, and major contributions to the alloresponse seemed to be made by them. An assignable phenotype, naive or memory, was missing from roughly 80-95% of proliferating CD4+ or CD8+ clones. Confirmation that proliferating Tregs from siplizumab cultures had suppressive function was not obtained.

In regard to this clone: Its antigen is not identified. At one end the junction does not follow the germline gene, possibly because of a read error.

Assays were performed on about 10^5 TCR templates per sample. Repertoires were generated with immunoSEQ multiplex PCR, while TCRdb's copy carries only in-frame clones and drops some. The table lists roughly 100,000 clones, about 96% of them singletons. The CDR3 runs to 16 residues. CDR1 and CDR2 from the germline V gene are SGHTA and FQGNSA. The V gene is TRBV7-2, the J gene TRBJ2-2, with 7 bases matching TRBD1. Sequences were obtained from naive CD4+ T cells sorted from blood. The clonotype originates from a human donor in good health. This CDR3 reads CASSVAGTASTGELFF. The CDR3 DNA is TGTGCCAGCAGCGTAGCCGGGACAGCGTCCACCGGGGAGCTGTTTTTT.